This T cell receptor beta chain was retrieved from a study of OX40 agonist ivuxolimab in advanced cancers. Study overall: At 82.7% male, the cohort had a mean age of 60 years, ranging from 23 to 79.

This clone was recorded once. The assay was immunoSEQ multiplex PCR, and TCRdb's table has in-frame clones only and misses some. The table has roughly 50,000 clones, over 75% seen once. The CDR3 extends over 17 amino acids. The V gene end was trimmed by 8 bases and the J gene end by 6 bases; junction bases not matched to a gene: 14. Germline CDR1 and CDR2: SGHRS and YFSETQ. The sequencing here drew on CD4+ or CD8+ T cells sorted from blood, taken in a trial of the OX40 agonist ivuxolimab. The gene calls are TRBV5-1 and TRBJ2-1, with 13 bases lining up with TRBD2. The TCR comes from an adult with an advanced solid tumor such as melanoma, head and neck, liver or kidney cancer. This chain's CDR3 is CARIRSGTSGNVNEQFF. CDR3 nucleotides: TGCGCCAGAATCAGGTCGGGGACTAGCGGGAATGTCAATGAGCAGTTCTTC.